A single sample is the source of the 9 T cell receptor beta chains below, sequenced in a study of technical replicates of blood from several donors. TCRdb's copy holds only in-frame clones and misses some; the assay was immunoSEQ multiplex PCR. The sample holds around 76,000 clones; roughly 96% are singletons and the top ten take over 0.2%. Source material: T cells isolated from PBMCs. These receptors all stem from a human donor in good health.

The V call is TRBV6-5, the J call TRBJ1-5; 7 bases are shared with TRBD1. The length of the CDR3 is 16 residues. In germline, CDR1 is MNHEY, CDR2 SVGAGI. The V and J ends lost 4 bases and 3 bases, in that order; junction bases with no gene match: 9. The CDR3 here is CASSLGLGGANQPQHF. Here the CDR3 DNA reads TGTGCCAGCAGTTTAGGCTTAGGGGGCGCCAATCAGCCCCAGCATTTT.

The chain has TRBV4-2 and TRBJ2-5; D is ambiguous. The V gene lost 1 base and the J gene lost 5 bases, with 5 bases spanning the gap. Germline CDR1 reads LGHNA; CDR2 reads YNFKEQ. The length of the CDR3 is 12 residues. In DNA form, the CDR3 reads TGTGCCAGCAGCCAAGTGCGGGAGACCCAGTACTTC. Translated, it gives CASSQVRETQYF.

The V gene is TRBV6-1, the J gene TRBJ2-7, with TRBD1 matching over 7 bases. V shed 7 bases and J 3 bases; nucleotides not matched to a gene: 3. Germline V CDR1 and CDR2: MNHNS, SASEGT. The CDR3 runs 12 residues. Here the CDR3 reads CASIGQVYEQYF. CDR3 in DNA: TGTGCCAGCATTGGACAGGTCTACGAGCAGTACTTC.

This clone was recorded once. The CDR3 here is CASSFSEGTVETQYF. CDR3 bases: TGTGCCAGCAGCTTCTCGGAGGGTACCGTCGAGACCCAGTACTTC. J is TRBJ2-5 and V is TRBV5-4; D possibly corresponds to TRBD2 (6 bases). Germline V gene lookup returns CDR1 SGHNT and CDR2 YYREEE (reference sequence). This CDR3 region has 15 residues. The V gene lost 2 bases and the J gene lost 5 bases, with 16 bases spanning the gap.

The V and J genes are TRBV2 and TRBJ2-5, with D hard to call. The V gene lost 6 bases and the J gene lost 4 bases, with 3 bases spanning the gap. Germline V gene sequence: CDR1 SNHLY, CDR2 FYNNEI. This CDR3 has 10 amino acids. The CDR3: CASRRETQYF. CDR3 coding DNA: TGTGCCAGCAGGAGAGAGACCCAGTACTTC.

A remark on this clone: Other DNA sequences in this sample translate to the same CDR3. The V call is TRBV5-1, the J call TRBJ2-5; 7 bases fit TRBD1. V lost 3 bases and J lost 2; bases outside the gene matches: 4. CDR1 is SGHRS and CDR2 is YFSETQ in the germline V gene. CDR3 length equals 14 residues. CDR3 residues: CASSSGTAQETQYF. CDR3 DNA: TGCGCCAGCAGCTCAGGGACAGCTCAAGAGACCCAGTACTTC.

This chain uses TRBV5-6 with TRBJ1-2, with 9 bases fitting TRBD1. CDR3 size: 14 residues. V trimming: 0 bases; J trimming: 7 bases; junction bases outside the gene matches: 4. Germline-derived CDR1 and CDR2 are SGHDT and YYEEEE. The CDR3 region is CASSLDRGRFGYTF. The DNA for the CDR3 is TGTGCCAGCAGCTTGGACAGGGGGCGGTTTGGCTACACCTTC.

V gene TRBV7-2 combines with J gene TRBJ2-3; TRBD2 aligns across 13 bases. Germline assignment: CDR1 SGHTA and CDR2 FQGNSA. The CDR3 length is 14 residues. Trimming at V came to 5 bases and at J to 10 bases, leaving 6 bases not matched to a gene. The CDR3 is CASSPGLAGAAQYF. CDR3 sequence (DNA): TGTGCCAGCAGCCCCGGACTAGCGGGAGCTGCGCAGTATTTT.

The chain combines TRBV5-1 with TRBJ1-1, with a possible D match to TRBD1 (6 bases). Looked up from germline, CDR1 is SGHRS and CDR2 is YFSETQ. This CDR3 comprises 13 residues. V was trimmed by 2 bases and J by 7 bases, leaving 12 bases between them. The CDR3 sequence is CASSLRQGLEAFF. The CDR3, as DNA: TGCGCCAGCAGCTTACGTCAGGGGCTTGAAGCTTTCTTT.